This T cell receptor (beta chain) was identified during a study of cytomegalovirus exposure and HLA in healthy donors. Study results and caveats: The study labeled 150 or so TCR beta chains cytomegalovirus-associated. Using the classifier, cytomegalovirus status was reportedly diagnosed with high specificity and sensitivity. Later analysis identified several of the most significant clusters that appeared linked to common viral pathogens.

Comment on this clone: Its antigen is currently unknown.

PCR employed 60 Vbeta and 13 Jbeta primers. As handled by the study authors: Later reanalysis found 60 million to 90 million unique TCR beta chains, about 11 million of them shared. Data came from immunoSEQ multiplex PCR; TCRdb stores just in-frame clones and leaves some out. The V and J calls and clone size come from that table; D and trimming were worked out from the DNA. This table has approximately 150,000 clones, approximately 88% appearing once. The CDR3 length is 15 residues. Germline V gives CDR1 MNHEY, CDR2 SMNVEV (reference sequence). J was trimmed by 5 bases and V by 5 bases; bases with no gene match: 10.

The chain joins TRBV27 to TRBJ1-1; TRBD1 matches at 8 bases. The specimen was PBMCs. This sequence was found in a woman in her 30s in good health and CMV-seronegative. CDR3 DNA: TGTGCCAGCAGTATTTCTACAGGGGGTGGGACTGAAGCTTTCTTT. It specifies CASSISTGGGTEAFF.